This section outlines one TCR beta chain sequence together with its context. These data come from a study of blood T cell repertoires in COVID-19. The assay was immunoSEQ multiplex PCR, and TCRdb's table has in-frame clones only and misses some. This repertoire shows 150,000 to 200,000 clones, 88% found once; its top ten account for about 4.1%. The sequenced sample consisted of peripheral blood. The source is a woman in her twenties or thirties with acute or convalescent COVID-19.

This CDR3 reads CATSRGTTNSPLHF. CDR3 nucleotides: TGTGCCACCAGCAGAGGTACAACTAATTCACCCCTCCACTTT. This chain connects TRBV15 to TRBJ1-6, with unresolved D. In germline, CDR1 is LNHNV, CDR2 YYDKDF (reference sequence). The CDR3 length is 14 residues. V dropped 1 base and J dropped 6 bases, with 7 bases sitting between them.